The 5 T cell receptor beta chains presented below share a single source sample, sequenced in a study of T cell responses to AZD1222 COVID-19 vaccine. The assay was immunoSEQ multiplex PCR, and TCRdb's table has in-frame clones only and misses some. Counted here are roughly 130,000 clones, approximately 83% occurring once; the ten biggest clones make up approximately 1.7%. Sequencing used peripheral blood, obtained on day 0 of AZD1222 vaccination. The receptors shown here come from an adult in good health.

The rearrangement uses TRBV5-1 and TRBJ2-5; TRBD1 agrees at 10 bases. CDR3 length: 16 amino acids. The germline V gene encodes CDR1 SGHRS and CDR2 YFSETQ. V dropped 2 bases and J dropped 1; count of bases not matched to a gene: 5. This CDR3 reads CASSFPRTGGQETQYF. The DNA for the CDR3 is TGCGCCAGCAGCTTCCCCCGGACAGGGGGCCAAGAGACCCAGTACTTC.

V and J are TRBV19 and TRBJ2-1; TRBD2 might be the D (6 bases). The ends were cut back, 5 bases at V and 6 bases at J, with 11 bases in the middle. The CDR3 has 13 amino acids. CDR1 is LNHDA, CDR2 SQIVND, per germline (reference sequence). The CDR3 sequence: CASSAGLRNEQFF. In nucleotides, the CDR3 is TGTGCCAGTAGTGCGGGACTGCGCAATGAGCAGTTCTTC.

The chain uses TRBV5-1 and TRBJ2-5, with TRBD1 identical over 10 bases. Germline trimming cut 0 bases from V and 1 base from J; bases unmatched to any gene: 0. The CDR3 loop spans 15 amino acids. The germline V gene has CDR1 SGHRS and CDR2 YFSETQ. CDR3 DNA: TGCGCCAGCAGCTTGGGGACAGGGGGCCAAGAGACCCAGTACTTC. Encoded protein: CASSLGTGGQETQYF.

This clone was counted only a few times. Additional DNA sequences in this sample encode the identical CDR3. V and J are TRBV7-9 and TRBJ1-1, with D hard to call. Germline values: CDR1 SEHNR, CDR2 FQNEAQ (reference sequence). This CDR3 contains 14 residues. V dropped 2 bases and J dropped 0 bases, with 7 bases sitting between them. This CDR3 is CASSLSRLNTEAFF. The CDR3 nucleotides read TGTGCCAGCAGCTTATCTAGACTGAACACTGAAGCTTTCTTT.

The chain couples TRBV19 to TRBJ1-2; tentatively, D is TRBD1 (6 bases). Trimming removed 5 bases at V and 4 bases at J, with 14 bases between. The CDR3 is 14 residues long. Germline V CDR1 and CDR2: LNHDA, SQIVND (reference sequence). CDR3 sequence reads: CASSFPGAGYGYTF. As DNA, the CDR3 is TGTGCCAGTAGTTTTCCAGGGGCTGGCTATGGCTACACCTTC.